This entry lists 20 T cell receptor beta chains sequenced from one sample in a study of patients and donors after allogeneic stem cell transplantation. TCRdb re-derived calls from the RT-PCR reads in MiXCR, one entry per CDR3 protein. The sample has roughly 940,000 distinct CDR3 sequences; over 15% are singletons. Material: blood, either unsorted or a sorted T cell fraction (not recorded which). Every receptor here comes from a human donor who was either an allogeneic HSCT recipient or a stem cell or donor lymphocyte infusion donor (not recorded which). It is not recorded whose cells these are; they may come from a transplant donor.

This sequence joins TRBV12-3 or TRBV12-4 and TRBJ1-1; no definite D call. This CDR3 contains 16 residues. V gave up 10 bases and J gave up 1 base, with 22 bases separating them. The CDR3 protein is CAIASLARDWNTEAFF. As DNA, the CDR3 is TGTGCCATCGCATCCCTCGCGAGGGATTGGAACACTGAAGCTTTCTTT.

This clonotype was recorded many times. This sequence joins TRBV7-9 and TRBJ1-1; weak D call: TRBD1 (5 bases). CDR3 size: 12 residues. V shed 8 bases and J shed 3 bases, with 10 bases lying between them. CDR1 SEHNR and CDR2 FQNEAQ come from the germline V gene (reference sequence). The CDR3 DNA reads as TGTGCCAGCTCCGAGGGGCACACTGAAGCTTTCTTT. This gives the protein CASSEGHTEAFF. Together with reference TRBV7-9 and TRBJ1-1, the CDR3 gives the full variable domain: DTGVSQNPRHKITKRGQNVTFRCDPISEHNRLYWYRQTLGQGPEFLTYFQNEAQLEKSRLLSDRFSAERPKGSFSTLEIQRTEQGDSAMYLCASSEGHTEAFFGQGTRLTVV.

The chain is built from TRBV20-1 and TRBJ2-3, with 7 bases that match TRBD2. The CDR3 extends over 15 amino acids. In germline, CDR1 is DFQATT, CDR2 SNEGSKA (reference sequence). With V trimmed by 3 bases and J by 0 bases, 6 bases remained unmatched. In DNA form, the CDR3 reads TGCAGTGCTAGGAGGCTAGCGGTTAGCACAGATACGCAGTATTTT. Amino acids: CSARRLAVSTDTQYF.

This clonotype was recorded a few times. The chain joins TRBV20-1 to TRBJ2-7; TRBD2 matches at 10 bases. This CDR3 has 13 amino acids. V lost 4 bases to trimming and J lost 5 bases; unmatched junction nucleotides: 5. Germline CDR1 is DFQATT and CDR2 is SNEGSKA (reference sequence). As DNA, the CDR3 is TGCAGTGCTAAAGCGGGGGGGCCCCACGAGCAGTACTTC. Amino acid sequence: CSAKAGGPHEQYF.

This chain joins TRBV7-9 and TRBJ2-1; D tentatively fits TRBD1 or TRBD2 (5 bases each). Germline V lookup: CDR1 SEHNR, CDR2 FQNEAQ (reference sequence). V was shortened by 1 base and J by 8 bases, with 9 bases between the two germline ends. The CDR3 extends over 13 amino acids. In DNA, the CDR3 is TGTGCCAGCAGCTTAGGGGGGATCCATGAGCAGTTCTTC. Translation gives CASSLGGIHEQFF.

This rearrangement joins TRBV15 to TRBJ1-1, with TRBD1 matching over 8 bases. Per the germline V gene, CDR1 is LNHNV and CDR2 is YYDKDF (reference sequence). The CDR3 covers 17 residues. Losses at the gene ends were 3 bases for V and 0 bases for J; bases not matched to a gene: 9. The CDR3 loop reads CATSSETRTGMNTEAFF. The DNA for the CDR3 is TGTGCCACCAGCAGCGAAACAAGGACAGGGATGAACACTGAAGCTTTCTTT.

The chain uses TRBV4-3 and TRBJ1-6; the D is unclear. The ends were cut back, 0 bases at V and 7 bases at J, with 13 bases in the middle. CDR1 LGHNA and CDR2 YSLEER come from the germline V gene. The CDR3 has 16 amino acids. In DNA form, the CDR3 reads TGCGCCAGCAGCCAAGATCGAACCCCGGGGAATTCACCCCTCCACTTT. Translated: CASSQDRTPGNSPLHF.

The chain employs TRBV6-1 and TRBJ2-1; 9 bases align to TRBD2. CDR3 length equals 16 residues. Germline CDR1 reads MNHNS; CDR2 reads SASEGT. With 5 bases clipped from V and 2 bases from J, the junction kept 7 bases outside the gene matches. The CDR3 DNA follows: TGTGCCAGCAGTACATTAGCGGGAGAGGCCTACAATGAGCAGTTCTTC. Translated, it gives CASSTLAGEAYNEQFF.

The V and J genes are TRBV7-3 and TRBJ1-2, with TRBD1 matching over 7 bases. The V gene's germline CDR1 is SGHTA and CDR2 FQGTGA. Trimming at V came to 1 base and at J to 4 bases, leaving 6 bases not matched to a gene. This CDR3 region has 15 residues. CDR3 sequence: CASSLNGAGGYGYTF. The CDR3, as DNA: TGTGCCAGCAGCTTAAATGGGGCAGGGGGCTATGGCTACACCTTC.

The chain links TRBV3-1 to TRBJ2-4; weak D call: TRBD2 (6 bases). The CDR3 runs 16 residues. The V end lost 0 bases, the J end lost 1 base, and 10 bases lay between the germline ends. Germline V gives CDR1 LGHDT, CDR2 YNNKEL (reference sequence). CDR3 loop: CASSQDLAGAKNIQYF. The CDR3 nucleotides read TGTGCCAGCAGCCAAGACTTGGCGGGGGCCAAAAACATTCAGTACTTC.

This clonotype was counted ten times or more. The rearrangement uses TRBV24-1 and TRBJ2-5; TRBD2 matches 12 bases. The trim removed 2 bases at V and 6 bases at J, leaving 6 bases unmatched. CDR1 is KGHDR, CDR2 SFDVKD, per germline. The CDR3 contains 16 residues. CDR3 loop: CATSDSSGRARQTQYF. Here the CDR3 DNA reads TGTGCCACCAGTGATTCTAGCGGGAGGGCCAGACAGACCCAGTACTTC.

The chain couples TRBV3-1 to TRBJ2-7; D perhaps matches TRBD2 (6 bases). Trimming stripped 1 base from V and 4 bases from J, with 14 bases between. Germline V gene data show CDR1 as LGHDT and CDR2 as YNNKEL (reference sequence). The CDR3 spans 15 residues. CDR3 coding DNA: TGTGCCAGCAGCCAAGGACTCGGGAGTGCGTACGAGCAGTACTTC. Amino acids: CASSQGLGSAYEQYF.

This clonotype has ten or more counts. The J gene is TRBJ1-4, the V gene TRBV9; 7 positions match TRBD1. The J segment lost 8 bases and the V segment lost 2 bases, leaving 12 bases of the junction unmatched. The CDR3 spans 16 residues. Germline CDR1 SGDLS, CDR2 YYNGEE. The CDR3 region is CASSVNQGQGGEKLFF. CDR3 in DNA: TGTGCCAGCAGCGTGAACCAAGGGCAGGGGGGAGAAAAACTGTTTTTT.

The rearrangement uses TRBV9 and TRBJ1-5; D unresolved. The CDR3 loop spans 22 amino acids. V lost 0 bases and J lost 0, with 28 bases in between. Germline loops: CDR1 SGDLS, CDR2 YYNGEE. Here the CDR3 reads CASSVASPGEQILPYSNQPQHF. The CDR3, as DNA: TGTGCCAGCAGCGTAGCCAGCCCTGGGGAACAGATCCTTCCGTATAGCAATCAGCCCCAGCATTTT.

The rearrangement joins TRBV29-1 to TRBJ2-1; no reliable D call. Per the germline V gene, CDR1 is SQVTM and CDR2 is ANQGSEA. The CDR3 contains 17 residues. V gave up 2 bases and J gave up 0 bases, with 17 bases separating them. The CDR3 coding sequence is TGCAGCGTTGAAAGTTATCAGCTCAGCAGCTCCTACAATGAGCAGTTCTTC. Residues: CSVESYQLSSSYNEQFF.

This clonotype was observed a few times. This chain uses TRBV6-2 or TRBV6-3 with TRBJ2-2; D gene unclear. CDR3 length: 17 amino acids. V was clipped by 4 bases and J by 2 bases, with 17 bases between them. The germline gives CDR1 MNHEY, CDR2 SVGEGT. The CDR3 region is CASSWSRPGPNTGELFF. In nucleotides, the CDR3 is TGTGCCAGCAGTTGGTCCCGGCCAGGACCAAACACCGGGGAGCTGTTTTTT.

In this sample, this clonotype turned up once. This sequence joins TRBV7-2 and TRBJ2-1; TRBD2 matches 11 bases. This CDR3 comprises 17 residues. With V trimmed by 5 bases and J by 0 bases, 6 bases remained unmatched. Germline V CDR1 and CDR2: SGHTA, FQGNSA. CDR3 in DNA: TGTGCCAGCAGCCGCCTAGCGGGGGGTTACTCCTACAATGAGCAGTTCTTC. Encoded protein: CASSRLAGGYSYNEQFF.

This clonotype was counted a few times. The chain couples TRBV20-1 to TRBJ2-3, with 12 nucleotides matching TRBD2. The CDR3 runs 16 residues. Germline V gives CDR1 DFQATT, CDR2 SNEGSKA (reference sequence). Losses at the gene ends were 0 bases for V and 6 bases for J; bases not matched to a gene: 7. The CDR3: CSARDPSGGELDTQYF. The CDR3 region has the DNA TGCAGTGCTAGAGATCCTAGCGGGGGGGAATTGGATACGCAGTATTTT.

The chain has TRBV27 and TRBJ1-1; D remains ambiguous. With 2 bases removed from V and 8 bases from J, the gap between germline ends came to 12 bases. This CDR3 spans 13 amino acids. CDR1 is MNHEY and CDR2 is SMNVEV in the germline V gene (reference sequence). CDR3 sequence reads: CASSLGVAGEAFF. As DNA, the CDR3 is TGTGCCAGCAGTTTAGGGGTAGCTGGGGAAGCTTTCTTT.

The V gene is TRBV13, the J gene TRBJ2-1; D may be TRBD1 or TRBD2 (6 bases each). The CDR3 consists of 15 residues. CDR1 is PRHDT, CDR2 FYEKMQ, per germline (reference sequence). Trimming cost V 1 base and J 6 bases, with 13 bases left between them. The CDR3 protein is CASSLEGGAVNEQFF. In DNA form, the CDR3 reads TGTGCCAGCAGCTTAGAGGGGGGAGCGGTCAATGAGCAGTTCTTC.